This passage covers 4 T cell receptor beta chains from one sample sequenced in a study of T cells in Graves' hyperthyroidism and ophthalmopathy. Amplified TCR beta CDR3 regions came from RNA transcripts. HTBI primers were the set used in a first-round RT-PCR of the TCR CDR3. TCRdb ran MiXCR on the multiplex PCR reads and lists one entry per CDR3 protein. This sample has 94,000 or so distinct CDR3 sequences; under 65% occur once, and the top ten carry around 27%. Sequencing was performed on blood. The receptors stem from a woman aged 40 to 50 with Graves' hyperthyroidism.

In this sample, this clonotype turned up many times. This chain uses TRBV3-2 with TRBJ1-6; the D call TRBD1 from the table was never checked on the DNA. TRBV3-2 is noted as a pseudogene. This CDR3 spans 14 amino acids. This CDR3 reads CASSQEGGRSPLHF. As DNA, the CDR3 is TGTGCCAGCAGCCAAGAAGGGGGTAGATCACCCCTCCACTTT.

This chain connects TRBV14 to TRBJ1-4; D call uncertain. Per the germline V gene, CDR1 is SGHDN and CDR2 is FVKESK. The CDR3 runs to 12 residues. Trimming took off 5 bases at V and 2 bases at J, with 3 bases between the two ends. The CDR3 DNA reads as TGTGCCAGCAGCGCTACTAATGAAAAACTGTTTTTT. Translated: CASSATNEKLFF.

The chain combines TRBV7-9 with TRBJ1-2, with 7 bases fitting TRBD1. CDR1 is SEHNR and CDR2 is FQNEAQ in the germline V gene (reference sequence). Trimming took 5 bases from V and 6 from J; bases not matched to a gene: 6. The CDR3 is 13 residues long. As DNA, the CDR3 is TGTGCCAGCAGCCAAGGGACAGTGGATGGCTACACCTTC. It specifies CASSQGTVDGYTF.

This clonotype appeared many times. The rearrangement links TRBV7-6 to TRBJ2-2; 8 bases are a match to TRBD1. CDR3 length equals 15 residues. V lost 5 bases to trimming and J lost 2 bases; unmatched junction nucleotides: 4. CDR1 is SGHVS and CDR2 is FNYEAQ in the germline V gene. The CDR3 DNA sequence: TGTGCCAGCAGCCTCGGACAGGGCAACACCGGGGAGCTGTTTTTT. It translates to CASSLGQGNTGELFF.